This T cell receptor beta chain is from a study of Ad26.COV2.S vaccination and SARS-CoV-2 variants. Whole-study findings and limits: Researchers reported similar non-spike TCR breadth in vaccine and placebo recipients. Marked by substantial breadth, spike-specific CD8+ and CD4+ T cell responses were reportedly seen after vaccination.

Treatment described: some 19 received Ad26.COV2.S at low or high dose, single or two shots; several received placebo; per-sample allocation not given. Material that was analyzed had been drawn on day 63 after the first vaccine or placebo injection. Comments on this clone: Its antigen is currently unknown.

Looked up from germline, CDR1 is GTSNPN and CDR2 is SVGIG (reference sequence). V shed 5 bases and J 5 bases; nucleotides not matched to a gene: 13. The CDR3 length is 16 residues. Only in-frame clones appear in the TCRdb table, and some are missing; sequencing was by immunoSEQ multiplex PCR. This sample has 250,000 to 300,000 clones, with around 87% found just once. The source is a person aged 18-65 years who received the Ad26.COV2.S COVID-19 vaccine or a placebo. V usage is TRBV30 and J usage is TRBJ2-5, with 11 bases fitting TRBD2. Source: peripheral blood, taken in a trial of Ad26.COV2.S vaccine versus placebo. DNA for the CDR3: TGTGCCTGGGGGAAGGGGACTAGCGGAATATCGGAGACCCAGTACTTC. Translated: CAWGKGTSGISETQYF.